The rows below give T cell receptor beta chains drawn from one sample of a study of CD8 T cells in Susac syndrome. TCRdb called the immunoSEQ multiplex PCR reads again in MiXCR, with one record for every CDR3 protein. Of about 180,000 distinct CDR3 sequences listed, around 95% are singletons. Input material: CD4+ T cells from PBMCs. These receptors all stem from a human donor with multiple sclerosis. The CDR3 runs from the conserved cysteine through the conserved F or W. A D gene is named only where the DNA matches it firmly. Size values are once, few and many counts, or a class for expanded clones, and some rows have none.

D gene | J gene | V gene | clone size | CDR3 DNA | CDR3 protein
TRBD1 | TRBJ2-3 | TRBV20-1 | NA | TGCAGTGCTAGTGGACAGGGGGCAGATACGCAGTATTTT | CSASGQGADTQYF
NA | TRBJ2-1 | TRBV3-1 | NA | TGTGCCAGCACCGATACCCGTACAGGGATCGCCGACAATGAGCAGTTCTTC | CASTDTRTGIADNEQFF
NA | TRBJ2-1 | TRBV7-8 | NA | TGTGCCAGCAGCTTAGGGGATCGCGATGACAATGAGCAGTTCTTC | CASSLGDRDDNEQFF
NA | TRBJ2-1 | TRBV6-2/TRBV6-3 | once | TGTGCCAGCAGTATAATTGGATACAATGAGCAGTTCTTC | CASSIIGYNEQFF
NA | TRBJ1-6 | TRBV2 | NA | TGTGCCAGCAGTGTCCGGGTGTCACCCCTCCACTTT | CASSVRVSPLHF
NA | TRBJ2-3 | TRBV29-1 | NA | TGCAGCGTTGACGGGGTCACCGGCACAGATACGCAGTATTTT | CSVDGVTGTDTQYF
NA | TRBJ1-6 | TRBV2 | NA | TGTGCCAGCAGTGTGGGGTGGGGAGGTAATTCACCCCTCCACTTT | CASSVGWGGNSPLHF
NA | TRBJ1-6 | TRBV29-1 | NA | TGCAGCGTGGAGACAGGACCAGGTTCACCCCTCCACTTT | CSVETGPGSPLHF
NA | TRBJ1-2 | TRBV6-1 | NA | TGTGCCAGCAGCGAATTTGGGGGCCTCGGAGGCTACACCTTC | CASSEFGGLGGYTF
TRBD1 | TRBJ2-5 | TRBV5-6 | NA | TGTGCCAGCAGCTTGGGCACAGGGGAGTGGGAGACCCAGTACTTC | CASSLGTGEWETQYF
TRBD1 | TRBJ1-6 | TRBV4-1 | once | TGCGCCAGCAGCCACCAAGACAGGGCTCGAGATTCACCCCTCCACTTT | CASSHQDRARDSPLHF
NA | TRBJ2-7 | TRBV18 | NA | TGTGCCAGCTCACCAACGGCAGGGTTTGTCAACGAGCAGTACTTC | CASSPTAGFVNEQYF
TRBD1 | TRBJ1-6 | TRBV6-5 | once | TGTGCCAGTACGGGACAGCGGGGTTCACCCCTCCACTTT | CASTGQRGSPLHF
NA | TRBJ2-5 | TRBV6-6 | NA | TGTGCCAGCAGTTATTCGGGGCAAGAGACCCAGTACTTC | CASSYSGQETQYF
TRBD1 | TRBJ2-7 | TRBV30 | once | TGTGCCTGGAGTCTCGGACAGGGGGACTACGAGCAGTACTTC | CAWSLGQGDYEQYF
NA | TRBJ1-2 | TRBV5-6 | NA | TGTGCCAGCAGCTGGGCGGGCAGGGAATGGAAGGATGGCTACACCTTC | CASSWAGREWKDGYTF
TRBD1 | TRBJ1-4 | TRBV29-1 | NA | TGCAGCGCCAGGGACAGTTTATTAGAAAAACTGTTTTTT | CSARDSLLEKLFF
TRBD1 | TRBJ2-1 | TRBV27 | NA | TGTGCCAGCAGTCGGGACAGGGCAAAGGGTGAGCAGTTCTTC | CASSRDRAKGEQFF
NA | TRBJ2-3 | TRBV19 | NA | TGTGCCAGTCGCAGTGGCTACAGGAGCCCCACAGATACGCAGTATTTT | CASRSGYRSPTDTQYF
TRBD2 | TRBJ2-1 | TRBV20-1 | NA | TGCAGTGCTAGAACCCGACTAGCGGGGAGAGAGGAGCAGTTCTTC | CSARTRLAGREEQFF
NA | TRBJ2-1 | TRBV28 | once | TGTGCCAGCAGTTTGAGGGGCTCCTACAATGAGCAGTTCTTC | CASSLRGSYNEQFF
NA | TRBJ2-5 | TRBV3-1 | NA | TGTGCCAGCAGCCAACTAGGACTGCAGGAGACCCAGTACTTC | CASSQLGLQETQYF
NA | TRBJ1-5 | TRBV6-6 | NA | TGTGCCAGCAGTTATTCCGCTCGGAATCAGCCCCAGCATTTT | CASSYSARNQPQHF
NA | TRBJ1-5 | TRBV21-1 | NA | TGTGCCAGCAGCAAATCCCCACAGGGGCGAGGGCAGCCCCAGCATTTT | CASSKSPQGRGQPQHF
NA | TRBJ2-3 | TRBV18 | NA | TGTGCCAGCTCACCTGCGGCAAGCACAGATACGCAGTATTTT | CASSPAASTDTQYF
TRBD2 | TRBJ2-3 | TRBV11-3 | once | TGTGCCAGCAGCTTGACCAGCGGGGAGGGCACAGATACGCAGTATTTT | CASSLTSGEGTDTQYF
NA | TRBJ1-5 | TRBV29-1 | NA | TGCAGCGCCTCCTCGGGCAATCAGCCCCAGCATTTT | CSASSGNQPQHF
NA | TRBJ2-3 | TRBV9 | NA | TGTGCCAGCAGCGGACCTTCCCCCGGCACAGATACGCAGTATTTT | CASSGPSPGTDTQYF
TRBD1 | TRBJ1-5 | TRBV24-1 | once | TGTGCCACCAGAGAGGGACAGCCTTATAGCAATCAGCCCCAGCATTTT | CATREGQPYSNQPQHF
TRBD1 | TRBJ1-5 | TRBV19 | NA | TGTGCCAGTAGTGAGCGAGGGGGCGTCAGCAATCAGCCCCAGCATTTT | CASSERGGVSNQPQHF
NA | TRBJ1-2 | TRBV20-1 | NA | TGCAGTGCTAGAGTGGGGGTTAATGGCTACACCTTC | CSARVGVNGYTF
NA | TRBJ2-5 | TRBV30 | NA | TGTGCCTGGAGTGTACGAGGGGACCGCCAAAGGGAGACCCAGTACTTC | CAWSVRGDRQRETQYF
NA | TRBJ1-3 | TRBV3-1 | NA | TGTGCCAGCAGCCAAGAGGAAAACTCCTCTGGAAACACCATATATTTT | CASSQEENSSGNTIYF
TRBD1 | TRBJ1-2 | TRBV18 | NA | TGTGCCAGCTCACCACCCGCCCCGGCAGGGGGAGACTATGGCTACACCTTC | CASSPPAPAGGDYGYTF
TRBD2 | TRBJ2-5 | TRBV2 | NA | TGTGCAGCGGAGCGCAGAGCGGGGGAGACCCAGTACTTC | CAAERRAGETQYF
NA | TRBJ2-5 | TRBV3-1 | NA | TGTGCCAGCAGCCCCGGAGCCTTTGAGACCCAGTACTTC | CASSPGAFETQYF
TRBD1 | TRBJ2-3 | TRBV5-1 | NA | TGCGCCAGCAGCTTCGGGGACAGGGTTGCAGATACGCAGTATTTT | CASSFGDRVADTQYF
NA | TRBJ2-2 | TRBV27 | NA | TGTGCCAGCCGCCGTCATAATGGCGGGGAGCTGTTTTTT | CASRRHNGGELFF
NA | TRBJ2-5 | TRBV7-2 | once | TGTGCCAGCAGCTTTGGACTAAATGCAGAGACCCAGTACTTC | CASSFGLNAETQYF
TRBD2 | TRBJ2-7 | TRBV3-1 | once | TGTGCCAGCAGCCAAGGACTAGCGGTGGGGTACGAGCAGTACTTC | CASSQGLAVGYEQYF
NA | TRBJ1-2 | TRBV28 | NA | TGTGCCAGCAGTACCTACCGCCTAGGGCAGCCCAACTATGGCTACACCTTC | CASSTYRLGQPNYGYTF
NA | TRBJ2-7 | TRBV5-1 | NA | TGCGCCAGCAGCCTAAACACAGGGTATTCCTACGAGCAGTACTTC | CASSLNTGYSYEQYF
TRBD1 | TRBJ2-2 | TRBV11-2 | NA | TGTGCCAGCAGCCCGACAGGGTTGGCCACCGGGGAGCTGTTTTTT | CASSPTGLATGELFF
NA | TRBJ2-7 | TRBV5-1 | NA | TGCGCCAGCAGCATACGACAGGGACTCGTCGGGAACGAGCAGTACTTC | CASSIRQGLVGNEQYF
NA | TRBJ1-1 | TRBV9 | NA | TGTGCCAGCAGCGTATATCCGAGATTGAACACTGAAGCTTTCTTT | CASSVYPRLNTEAFF
NA | TRBJ1-2 | TRBV21-1 | NA | TGTGCCAGCAGCAAACGACAGGGGGATGGCTACACCTTC | CASSKRQGDGYTF
NA | TRBJ1-1 | TRBV13 | NA | TGTGCCAGCAGCTTACCCCAGGGACCGGGGACTGAAGCTTTCTTT | CASSLPQGPGTEAFF
NA | TRBJ1-6 | TRBV27 | once | TGTGCCAGCAGTTTATCGGGGAACTCTAATTCACCCCTCCACTTT | CASSLSGNSNSPLHF
NA | TRBJ1-2 | TRBV2 | once | TGTGCCAGCAGTGAACTAAGCTATGGCTACACCTTC | CASSELSYGYTF
TRBD1 | TRBJ2-7 | TRBV20-1 | NA | TGCAGTCGAGTCCACCGGGACAGTTGGCCCTACGAGCAGTACTTC | CSRVHRDSWPYEQYF
TRBD2 | TRBJ2-5 | TRBV20-1 | NA | TGCAGTGCTAGAAGTAGCGGGTTGGCCCGCCAGTACTTC | CSARSSGLARQYF
NA | TRBJ2-1 | TRBV28 | NA | TGTGCCAGCAGTATCCGCGGCTGGGCAGGGGCAGAGGGTGAGCAGTTCTTC | CASSIRGWAGAEGEQFF
NA | TRBJ1-6 | TRBV20-1 | NA | TGCAGTGCCAGACCAGGGGAATCCTATAATTCACCCCTCCACTTT | CSARPGESYNSPLHF
NA | TRBJ2-7 | TRBV27 | NA | TGTGCCAGCAGTTTAGGGGAGGGGGCCTCCTACGAGCAGTACTTC | CASSLGEGASYEQYF
TRBD2 | TRBJ2-1 | TRBV4-1 | NA | TGCGCCAGCAGCCAACCTTTGCGGGGGGGAAATAACAATGAGCAGTTCTTC | CASSQPLRGGNNNEQFF